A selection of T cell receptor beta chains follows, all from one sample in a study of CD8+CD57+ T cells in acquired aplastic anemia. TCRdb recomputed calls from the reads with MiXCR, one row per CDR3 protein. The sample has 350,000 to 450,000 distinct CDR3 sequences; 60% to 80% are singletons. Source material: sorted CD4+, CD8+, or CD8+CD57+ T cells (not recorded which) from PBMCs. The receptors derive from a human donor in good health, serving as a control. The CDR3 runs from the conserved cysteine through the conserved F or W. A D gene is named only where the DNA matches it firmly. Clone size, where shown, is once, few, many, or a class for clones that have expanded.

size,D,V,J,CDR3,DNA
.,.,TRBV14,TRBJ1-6,CASSLGRFGPPLHF,TGCGCCAGCAGCCTAGGAAGATTTGGTCCACCCCTCCACTTT
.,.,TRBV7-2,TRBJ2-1,CASSLVPGPAGNPQFF,TGTGCCAGCAGCCTTGTACCGGGACCAGCCGGCAATCCCCAGTTCTTC
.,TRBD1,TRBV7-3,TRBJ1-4,CASRGGGGSSTLFF,TGTGCCAGCAGGGGAGGAGGGGGCAGTTCAACACTGTTTTTT
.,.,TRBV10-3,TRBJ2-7,CAVSKIADFYEQYF,TGTGCCGTCAGCAAGATAGCGGACTTCTACGAGCAGTACTTC
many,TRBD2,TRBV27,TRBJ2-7,CASARARGDSYEQYF,TGTGCCAGCGCCCGAGCGCGGGGGGACTCCTACGAGCAGTACTTC
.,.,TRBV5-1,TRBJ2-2,CASSLPGSKEGTGELFF,TGCGCCAGCAGCTTGCCAGGGAGCAAGGAGGGTACCGGGGAGCTGTTTTTT
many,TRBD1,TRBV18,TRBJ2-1,CASSYELTGINNEQFF,TGTGCCAGCTCGTATGAATTGACAGGGATTAACAATGAGCAGTTCTTC
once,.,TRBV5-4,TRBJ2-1,CASSFGTSSYNEQFF,TGTGCCAGCAGCTTTGGGACATCCTCCTACAATGAGCAGTTCTTC
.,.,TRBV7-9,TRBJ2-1,CATLYGSSYNEQFF,TGTGCCACCCTGTACGGTAGCTCCTACAATGAGCAGTTCTTC
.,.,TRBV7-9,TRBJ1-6,CASSLVDNSPRHF,TGTGCCAGCAGCTTAGTCGACAATTCACCCCGCCACTTT
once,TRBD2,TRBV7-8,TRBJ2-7,CASSQVTGGVVTDF,TGTGCCAGCAGCCAAGTTACTGGGGGGGTCGTCACTGACTTC
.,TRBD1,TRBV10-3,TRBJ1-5,CAISAVRGRSQPRHF,TGTGCCATCAGTGCAGTAAGGGGGCGCAGTCAGCCCCGGCATTTT
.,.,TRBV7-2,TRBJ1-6,CASSWGAGANTEAF,.
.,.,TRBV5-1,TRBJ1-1,CASSRDGNHPTEAFF,TGCGCCAGCAGTCGGGACGGCAATCACCCCACTGAAGCTTTCTTT
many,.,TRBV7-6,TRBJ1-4,CASTTLTGSANNEKLFF,TGTGCCAGCACAACTCTTACCGGGAGCGCGAATAATGAAAAACTGTTTTTT
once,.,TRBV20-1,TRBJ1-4,CRDASYRGAELFF,TGCAGGGACGCTTCCTACCGAGGAGCAGAACTGTTTTTT
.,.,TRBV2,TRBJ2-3,CAGGGGGTDTQYF,TGTGCCGGCGGCGGAGGGGGCACAGATACGCAGTATTTT
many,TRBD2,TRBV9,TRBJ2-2,CASSPRGTSGPIGPGELFF,TGTGCCAGCAGCCCCCGGGGGACTAGCGGACCTATCGGGCCCGGGGAGCTGTTTTTT
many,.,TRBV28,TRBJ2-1,CASSSRSMGDEQFF,TGTGCCAGCAGTTCCAGGTCAATGGGCGATGAGCAGTTCTTC
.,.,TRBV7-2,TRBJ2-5,CASSLAVEQPPHYF,TGTGCCAGCAGCTTAGCTGTAGAACAGCCCCCGCATTACTTC
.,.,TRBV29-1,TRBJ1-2,CSAGDGYTF,TGCAGCGCCGGAGATGGCTACACCTTC
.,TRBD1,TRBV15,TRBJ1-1,CATSRDRWDRSTEAFF,TGTGCCACCAGCAGAGATCGGTGGGACAGATCCACTGAAGCTTTCTTT
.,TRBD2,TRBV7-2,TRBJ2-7,CASSLGGGGGQYF,TGTGCCAGCAGCTTGGGCGGGGGAGGCGGGCAGTACTTC
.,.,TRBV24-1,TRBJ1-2,CATSAGTTYGYTF,TGTGCCACCAGTGCCGGGACCACCTATGGCTACACCTTC
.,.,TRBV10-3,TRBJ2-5,CASSLRQNPYTQYF,TGTGCCAGCAGCTTGCGACAGAACCCATATACCCAGTACTTC
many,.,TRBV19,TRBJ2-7,CASSSQGLHEQYF,TGTGCCAGTAGTTCCCAGGGGTTGCACGAGCAGTACTTC
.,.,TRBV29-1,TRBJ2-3,CSVTPPSADTQYF,TGCAGCGTTACCCCTCCTAGCGCAGATACGCAGTATTTT
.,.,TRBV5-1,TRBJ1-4,CASSLGATITEKLFF,TGCGCCAGCAGCTTGGGGGCCACGATCACTGAAAAACTGTTTTTT
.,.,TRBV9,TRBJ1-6,CASSVVPGGVQPFHF,TGTGCCAGCAGCGTAGTTCCTGGAGGGGTACAACCGTTCCACTTT
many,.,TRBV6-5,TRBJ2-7,CASSYSWDAYEQYF,TGTGCCAGCAGTTATAGCTGGGACGCCTACGAGCAGTACTTC
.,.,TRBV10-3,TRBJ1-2,CAVRGPDRNDGYTF,TGTGCCGTGCGTGGGCCCGACAGGAACGATGGTTACACCTTC
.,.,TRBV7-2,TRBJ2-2,CASSTRPRLTVVGELFF,TGTGCCAGCAGCACGAGGCCTAGGTTAACCGTCGTAGGTGAGCTGTTTTTT
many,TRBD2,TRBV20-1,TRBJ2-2,CSARDSQGSGVSYRPGELFF,TGCAGTGCTAGAGATTCGCAAGGCAGCGGGGTCAGCTATAGACCCGGGGAGCTGTTTTTT
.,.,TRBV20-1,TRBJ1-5,CSALGGNQPQHF,TGCAGTGCTCTTGGGGGCAATCAGCCCCAGCATTTT
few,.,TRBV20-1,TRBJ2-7,CSARDESGHNSYEQYF,TGCAGTGCTAGAGATGAATCGGGACACAACTCCTACGAGCAGTACTTC
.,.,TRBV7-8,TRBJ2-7,CASSFTGTYEQYF,TGTGCCAGCAGCTTCACCGGGACCTACGAGCAGTACTTC
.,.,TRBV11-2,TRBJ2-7,CASRSTRADEQYF,TGTGCCAGCAGATCAACCAGGGCAGACGAGCAGTACTTC
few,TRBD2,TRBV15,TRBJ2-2,CATSRGTSGTGELFF,TGTGCCACCAGCAGAGGGACTAGCGGAACCGGGGAGCTGTTTTTT